This T cell receptor (beta chain) emerged from a study of early T cells in non-severe SARS-CoV-2 infection. Across the whole study: Chains were not paired, and sequencing was done on bulk RNA from unsorted whole blood. Study observations and caveats: VDJdb matching, biased toward anti-spike CD8 responses, missed private and CD4 specificities.

TCRdb used MiXCR to reprocess the 5' RACE reads, holding one entry per CDR3 protein. Of 70,000 or so distinct CDR3 sequences listed, about 13% are singletons. The germline V gene has CDR1 LNHDA and CDR2 SQIVND (reference sequence). The CDR3 extends over 14 amino acids. Deletions cut 4 bases from V and 3 bases from J, with 10 bases between. There are a few counts of this clonotype. The antigen is not known. The chain has TRBV19 and TRBJ1-5, with unresolved D. The sample taken for sequencing was whole blood. The clonotype comes from an adult who was a healthcare worker with PCR-confirmed SARS-CoV-2 infection or an uninfected control (not recorded which). The CDR3 sequence: CASSTTRNNQPQHF. Here the CDR3 DNA reads TGTGCCAGTAGTACCACACGGAACAATCAGCCCCAGCATTTT.